The TCR beta chain described here comes from a study of T cells in women clearing cervical HPV infection. Study-wide context: HLA type stays a possible confounder, typing being limited.

TCRdb's copy holds only in-frame clones and misses some; the assay was immunoSEQ multiplex PCR. This sample's clone table lists about 39,000 clones. HPV was found by MY09/MY11 PCR and dot-blot genotyping. V gave up 7 bases and J gave up 4 bases, with 10 bases separating them. The V gene's germline CDR1 is LNHDA and CDR2 SQIVND (reference sequence). This CDR3 comprises 13 residues. Note on this clone: Its specificity is not known. The sequenced fragment ends 3 residues before the CDR3 boundary, so the rest is inferred from the germline J gene.

The study, taken as a whole, reports: Repertoire richness, not evenness, was significantly elevated in CIN3+ cases versus controls. A classifier using richness and V gene abundances reached an AUC of roughly 0.83.

Sample: blood buffy coat. The rearrangement uses TRBV19 and TRBJ1-4, with D perhaps matching TRBD1 (5 bases). The TCR comes from a woman between 18 and 69 years old with a cervical HPV16 infection that either progressed to CIN3+ or cleared (not recorded which). Incomplete CDR3 DNA: TGTGCCAGTAAAAGGACAAGTAATGAAAAA. Protein product: CASKRTSNEK. The whole CDR3 sequence is CASKRTSNEKLFF. Full variable domain (outside the CDR3, taken from reference TRBV19 and TRBJ1-4): DGGITQSPKYLFRKEGQNVTLSCEQNLNHDAMYWYRQDPGQGLRLIYYSQIVNDFQKGDIAEGYSVSREKKESFPLTVTSAQKNPTAFYLCASKRTSNEKLFFGSGTQLSVL.